This TCR beta chain originates from a study of OX40 agonist ivuxolimab in advanced cancers. Turning to the study itself: Earlier anti-PD-1, anti-PD-L1 or anti-CTLA-4 therapy was permitted; less than 50% had received some. Study findings and constraints: Researchers did not establish what antigens the expanded peripheral T cells target. Partial responders treated at 0.1-3.0 mg/kg exhibited clonal expansion among the lowest measured. Averaging showed that CD8+ T cells had more expanded clones than CD4+ did.

A word on this clone: Its cognate antigen is unknown.

This table comes from immunoSEQ multiplex PCR, and its TCRdb copy is limited to in-frame clones, with some not included. The table has about 35,000 clones, around 92% seen once. The CDR3 covers 14 residues. The J segment lost 5 bases and the V segment lost 5 bases, leaving 4 bases of the junction unmatched. The V gene's germline CDR1 is MNHEY and CDR2 SVGAGI. The sequence derives from an adult with an advanced solid tumor such as melanoma, head and neck, liver or kidney cancer. The specimen was CD4+ or CD8+ T cells sorted from blood, collected in a trial of the OX40 agonist ivuxolimab. The J gene is TRBJ2-7, the V gene TRBV6-5; 12 bases line up with TRBD2. The DNA of the CDR3 is TGTGCCAGCAGTGCCGGACTAGCGGGAAACGAGCAGTACTTC. As protein: CASSAGLAGNEQYF.